A single sample gave rise to the 26 T cell receptor beta chains below, sequenced in a study of Graves' ophthalmopathy and Graves' hyperthyroidism. Transcripts of RNA were the source for amplifying TCR beta CDR3 regions. HTBI primers were used in a first-round RT-PCR, which preceded a second-round multiplex PCR. TCRdb passed the multiplex PCR reads through MiXCR, listing each CDR3 protein once. The table shows over a million distinct CDR3 sequences, with about two fifths occurring only once. The sequencing sample was made of peripheral blood or thyroid tissue (not recorded which). All receptors derive from an adult man with Graves' hyperthyroidism.

The table lists this clonotype with many counts. The V and J genes are TRBV11-2 and TRBJ2-7, with 8 bases that match TRBD1. The CDR3 is 16 residues long. With 1 base clipped from V and 0 bases from J, the junction kept 5 bases outside the gene matches. Germline V lookup: CDR1 SGHAT, CDR2 FQNNGV. The CDR3 coding sequence is TGTGCCAGCAGCTTAGCCCGGACAGGGAGCTCCTACGAGCAGTACTTC. Its protein product is CASSLARTGSSYEQYF.

At least ten counts were recorded for this clonotype. This chain connects TRBV7-8 to TRBJ2-7; 9 bases are a match to TRBD1. Germline assignment: CDR1 SGHVS and CDR2 FQNEAQ. This CDR3 region has 16 residues. V lost 4 bases, J lost 4 bases, and 11 bases stayed unmatched. The CDR3 nucleotides read TGTGCCAGCAGCTGGGGGGGCCGGGACAGGGTGTACGAGCAGTACTTC. Translating it yields CASSWGGRDRVYEQYF. The complete variable domain, with remaining parts taken from reference TRBV7-8 and TRBJ2-7, reads GAGVSQSPRYKVAKRGQDVALRCDPISGHVSLFWYQQALGQGPEFLTYFQNEAQLDKSGLPSDRFFAERPEGSVSTLKIQRTQQEDSAVYLCASSWGGRDRVYEQYFGPGTRLTVT.

There are a few counts of this clonotype. This sequence may be a read error, since a much larger clone differs from it by one base. V usage is TRBV29-1 and J usage is TRBJ1-2; no reliable D call. CDR3 size: 12 residues. The germline V gene has CDR1 SQVTM and CDR2 ANQGSEA. V shed 7 bases and J shed 7 bases, with 16 bases lying between them. The CDR3 loop reads CSAQRAMSGYTF. In DNA form, the CDR3 reads TGCAGCGCACAGAGGGCGATGTCTGGCTACACCTTC.

In the case of this clonotype: Possible read error: a much larger clone is one base away. V and J are TRBV2 and TRBJ2-2; 11 bases fit TRBD2. The V and J ends lost 4 bases and 3 bases, in that order; junction bases with no gene match: 7. Germline assignment: CDR1 SNHLY and CDR2 FYNNEI. The CDR3 length is 17 residues. The CDR3 bases are TGTGCCAGCAGTGGACGCACTAGCGGGAGTGACACCGGGGAGCTGTTTTTT. Translated: CASSGRTSGSDTGELFF.

A few counts support this clonotype. At one end the junction does not follow the germline gene, possibly because of a read error. The chain combines TRBV10-3 with TRBJ1-1; tentative D call: TRBD1 (5 bases). The length of the CDR3 is 12 residues. Germline V gene lookup returns CDR1 ENHRY and CDR2 SYGVKD. The CDR3 DNA follows: TGTGCCAGCAGTTCCGGGGCGCAGAAGGCTTTCTTT. Its protein is CASSSGAQKAFF.

This clonotype appeared a few times. This chain connects TRBV19 to TRBJ2-3, with 11 bases aligning to TRBD2. This CDR3 comprises 15 residues. Losses at the gene ends were 5 bases for V and 3 bases for J; bases not matched to a gene: 4. CDR1 LNHDA and CDR2 SQIVND come from the germline V gene (reference sequence). CDR3 coding DNA: TGTGCCAGTAGTGCGAGACTAGCGGGGACAGATACGCAGTATTTT. It codes for CASSARLAGTDTQYF.

There are a few counts of this clonotype. The rearrangement uses TRBV19 and TRBJ1-5; D is unresolved. The V end lost 9 bases, the J end lost 8 bases, and 14 bases lay between the germline ends. This CDR3 has 12 amino acids. Germline CDR1 LNHDA, CDR2 SQIVND (reference sequence). For the CDR3, the DNA is TGTGCCAGCAGTCTGGAGCCAGAGCCCCAGCATTTT. Its protein product is CASSLEPEPQHF.

The table lists this clonotype with many counts. J is TRBJ1-1 and V is TRBV5-1, with a tentative D call TRBD1 (6 bases). There are 15 residues in the CDR3. The germline CDR1 and CDR2 sequences are SGHRS and YFSETQ. The V gene lost 2 bases and the J gene lost 1 base, with 12 bases spanning the gap. The CDR3 DNA sequence: TGCGCCAGCAGCTTTAATCGACAGGCGAACACTGAAGCTTTCTTT. Translated: CASSFNRQANTEAFF.

The chain couples TRBV10-1 to TRBJ1-5, with D uncertain. Trimming took 0 bases from V and 11 from J, leaving 8 bases between them. The CDR3 runs 12 residues. Germline lookup yields CDR1 WNHNN and CDR2 SYGVQD (reference sequence). CDR3 nucleotide sequence: TGCGCCAGCAGTGAGTCCATGGAGACCCAGCATTTT. It specifies CASSESMETQHF.

This clonotype appeared a few times. V is TRBV19 and J is TRBJ1-1; D perhaps matches TRBD1 (5 bases). The germline CDR1 and CDR2 sequences are LNHDA and SQIVND (reference sequence). Trimming cost V 6 bases and J 6 bases, with 17 bases left between them. CDR3 size: 14 residues. The CDR3 coding sequence is TGTGCCAGTAGGGACGGGACTCAGGTACCTGAAGCTTTCTTT. Translation: CASRDGTQVPEAFF.

The rearrangement joins TRBV12-3 or TRBV12-4 to TRBJ2-7; 8 nucleotides line up with TRBD1. The trim removed 5 bases at V and 3 bases at J, leaving 9 bases unmatched. CDR3 length: 15 residues. The CDR3 loop is CASSTPTDRGYEQYF. The CDR3 DNA is TGTGCCAGCAGTACACCTACCGACAGGGGCTACGAGCAGTACTTC.

A few counts support this clonotype. The chain employs TRBV15 and TRBJ1-5, with D possibly matching TRBD1 (6 bases). CDR1 and CDR2 from the germline V gene are LNHNV and YYDKDF (reference sequence). CDR3 length equals 16 residues. Trimming left V 1 base short and J 5 bases short, with 15 bases between. The CDR3 DNA reads TGTGCCACCAGCAGAGGGACAGCGGGCGCGCATCAGCCCCAGCATTTT. Amino acid sequence: CATSRGTAGAHQPQHF.

This clonotype was counted at least ten times. The genes are TRBV20-1 and TRBJ2-5, with a tentative D call TRBD1 (6 bases). Deletions cut 5 bases from V and 5 bases from J, with 15 bases between. The CDR3 sequence is 13 residues long. Per germline, CDR1 DFQATT and CDR2 SNEGSKA (reference sequence). This CDR3 reads CSALAGEKETQYF. The CDR3 bases are TGCAGTGCTTTGGCAGGGGAAAAGGAGACCCAGTACTTC.

This clonotype occurred many times. The J gene is TRBJ1-2, the V gene TRBV4-3, with 7 bases fitting TRBD1. Germline V gives CDR1 LGHNA, CDR2 YSLEER. V shed 0 bases, J shed 0 bases, and the junction held 7 bases outside the gene matches. This CDR3 is 17 amino acids long. The chain's CDR3 is CASSQDGDSQANYGYTF. CDR3 nucleotides: TGCGCCAGCAGCCAAGACGGGGACAGTCAAGCTAACTATGGCTACACCTTC.

The chain has TRBV7-8 and TRBJ1-5; no reliable D call. Germline V gene data show CDR1 as SGHVS and CDR2 as FQNEAQ. The CDR3 is 12 amino acids. V lost 6 bases, J lost 5 bases, and 8 bases lay in between. CDR3: CASSGPDQPQHF. The CDR3 DNA follows: TGTGCCAGCAGTGGGCCAGATCAGCCCCAGCATTTT.

V usage is TRBV11-2 and J usage is TRBJ1-2; 12 bases match TRBD1. Germline CDR1 reads SGHAT; CDR2 reads FQNNGV. The length of the CDR3 is 16 residues. V shed 8 bases, J shed 7 bases, and the junction held 14 bases outside the gene matches. Here the CDR3 DNA reads TGTGCCAGCTCACCAGCCGGGACAGGGGGCTTACGTGGCTACACCTTC. This sequence encodes CASSPAGTGGLRGYTF.

Notes on this clonotype: A much larger clone is a single base away; this may be a read error. This chain links TRBV19 with TRBJ2-2; 14 nucleotides match TRBD2. CDR1 LNHDA and CDR2 SQIVND come from the germline V gene (reference sequence). The CDR3 has 19 residues. CDR3 sequence: CTSSIFGLAGGLNTGELFF. The CDR3 nucleotides read TGTACCAGTAGTATATTTGGACTAGCGGGGGGTCTGAACACCGGGGAGCTGTTTTTT.

This clonotype was counted once. The rearrangement uses TRBV14 and TRBJ1-6; D is possibly TRBD1 (6 bases). The CDR3 has 14 amino acids. Germline V gene sequence: CDR1 SGHDN, CDR2 FVKESK. V shed 4 bases and J shed 5 bases, with 9 bases lying between them. In nucleotides, the CDR3 is TGTGCCAGCAGCCGTTACAGGGATAATTCACCCCTCCACTTT. The encoded protein is CASSRYRDNSPLHF.

The chain employs TRBV7-9 and TRBJ2-7; D is perhaps TRBD1 or TRBD2 (5 bases each). This CDR3 has 12 amino acids. V lost 8 bases and J lost 6, with 14 bases in between. Germline values: CDR1 SEHNR, CDR2 FQNEAQ (reference sequence). Here the CDR3 DNA reads TGTGCCAGCGCAGGGACCTCGAGCGAGCAGTACTTC. This sequence encodes CASAGTSSEQYF.

This clonotype was observed a handful of times. The rearrangement links TRBV29-1 to TRBJ1-1; 12 bases are a match to TRBD1. J lost 5 bases, V lost 6 bases, and 7 bases had no gene match. In germline, CDR1 is SQVTM, CDR2 ANQGSEA. The CDR3 has 14 amino acids. Here the CDR3 reads CSVGTGGRRTEAFF. The CDR3 DNA is TGCAGCGTAGGGACAGGGGGCAGGAGAACTGAAGCTTTCTTT.

The chain couples TRBV6-5 to TRBJ2-7; no definite D call. Germline V gives CDR1 MNHEY, CDR2 SVGAGI. The CDR3 covers 15 residues. The V end was cut by 0 bases, the J end by 7 bases, with 16 bases between. CDR3 bases: TGTGCCAGCAGTTACTCGAGTCGATGGTCCGGAGAGCAGTACTTC. Residues: CASSYSSRWSGEQYF.

The rearrangement joins TRBV9 to TRBJ2-2, with D unclear. The CDR3 covers 15 residues. The V and J ends lost 0 bases and 6 bases respectively, with 12 bases between them. The V gene's germline CDR1 is SGDLS and CDR2 YYNGEE. Here the CDR3 reads CASSVGVRIAGELFF. The CDR3 DNA follows: TGTGCCAGCAGCGTAGGAGTAAGGATAGCCGGGGAGCTGTTTTTT. The full variable domain, in which reference TRBV9 and TRBJ2-2 provide the parts outside the CDR3, is DSGVTQTPKHLITATGQRVTLRCSPRSGDLSVYWYQQSLDQGLQFLIQYYNGEERAKGNILERFSAQQFPDLHSELNLSSLELGDSALYFCASSVGVRIAGELFFGEGSRLTVL.

This clonotype was seen just once. The chain is built from TRBV29-1 and TRBJ1-2; the D gene is possibly TRBD1 (6 bases). The CDR3 runs 13 residues. Trimming left V 7 bases short and J 2 bases short, with 14 bases between. Per the germline V gene, CDR1 is SQVTM and CDR2 is ANQGSEA. The CDR3 DNA is TGCAGCGCCGGATCGCAGGGGAACTATGGCTACACCTTC. Translation: CSAGSQGNYGYTF.

This clonotype was counted at least ten times. The chain links TRBV29-1 to TRBJ1-2; D ambiguous. This CDR3 is built from 11 residues. Trimming cost V 7 bases and J 4 bases, with 10 bases left between them. Germline CDR1 and CDR2: SQVTM and ANQGSEA. The CDR3 sequence is CSAVVVYGYTF. In DNA, the CDR3 is TGCAGCGCCGTTGTCGTCTATGGCTACACCTTC.

The J gene is TRBJ2-6, the V gene TRBV5-1; D may match TRBD1 or TRBD2 (5 bases each). The CDR3 is 15 amino acids. Germline CDR1 and CDR2: SGHRS and YFSETQ. V was clipped by 4 bases and J by 4 bases, with 12 bases between them. CDR3 sequence reads: CASSLPGLGANVLTF. The DNA of the CDR3 is TGCGCCAGCAGCCTCCCGGGGCTGGGGGCCAACGTCCTGACTTTC.

The chain carries TRBV29-1 and TRBJ2-5; maybe TRBD2 (7 bases). The CDR3 extends over 17 amino acids. Trimming took 4 bases from V and 1 from J, leaving 22 bases between them. Per germline, CDR1 SQVTM and CDR2 ANQGSEA. The CDR3 here is CSVAPRGASLSQETQYF. The CDR3 DNA reads TGCAGCGTTGCCCCCCGGGGGGCCTCGCTATCCCAAGAGACCCAGTACTTC.